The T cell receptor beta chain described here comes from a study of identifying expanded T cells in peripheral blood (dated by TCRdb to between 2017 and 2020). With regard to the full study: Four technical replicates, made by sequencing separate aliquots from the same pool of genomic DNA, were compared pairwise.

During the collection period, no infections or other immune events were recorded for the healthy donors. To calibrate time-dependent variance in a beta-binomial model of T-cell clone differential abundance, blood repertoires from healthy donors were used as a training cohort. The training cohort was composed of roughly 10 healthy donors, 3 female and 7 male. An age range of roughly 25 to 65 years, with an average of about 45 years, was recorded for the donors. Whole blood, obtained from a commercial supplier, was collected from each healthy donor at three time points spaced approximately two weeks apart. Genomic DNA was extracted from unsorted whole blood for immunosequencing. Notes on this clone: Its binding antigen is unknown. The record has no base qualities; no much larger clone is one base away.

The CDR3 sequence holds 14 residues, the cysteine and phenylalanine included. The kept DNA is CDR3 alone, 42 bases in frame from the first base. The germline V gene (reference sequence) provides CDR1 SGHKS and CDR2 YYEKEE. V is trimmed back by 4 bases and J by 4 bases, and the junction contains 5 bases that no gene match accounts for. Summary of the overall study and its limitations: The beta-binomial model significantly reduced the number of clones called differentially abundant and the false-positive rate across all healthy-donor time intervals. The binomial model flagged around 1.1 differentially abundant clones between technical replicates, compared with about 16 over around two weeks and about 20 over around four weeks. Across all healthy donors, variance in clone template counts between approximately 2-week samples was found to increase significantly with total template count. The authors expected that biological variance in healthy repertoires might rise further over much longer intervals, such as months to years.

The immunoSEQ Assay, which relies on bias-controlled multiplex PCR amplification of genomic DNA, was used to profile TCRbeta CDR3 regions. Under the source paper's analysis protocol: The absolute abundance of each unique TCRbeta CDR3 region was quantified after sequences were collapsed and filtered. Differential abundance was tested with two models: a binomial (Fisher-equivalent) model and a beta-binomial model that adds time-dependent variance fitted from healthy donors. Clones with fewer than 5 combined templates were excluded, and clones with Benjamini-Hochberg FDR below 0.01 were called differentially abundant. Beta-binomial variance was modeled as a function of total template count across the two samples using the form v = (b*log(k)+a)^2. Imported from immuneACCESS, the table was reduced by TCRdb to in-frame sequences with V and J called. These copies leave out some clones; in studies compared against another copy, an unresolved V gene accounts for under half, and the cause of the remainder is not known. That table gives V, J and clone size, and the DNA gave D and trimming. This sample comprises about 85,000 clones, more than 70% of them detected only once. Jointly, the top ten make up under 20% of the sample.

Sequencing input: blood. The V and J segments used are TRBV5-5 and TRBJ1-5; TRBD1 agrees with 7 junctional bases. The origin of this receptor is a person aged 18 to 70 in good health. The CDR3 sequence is CASSNRGGNQPQHF. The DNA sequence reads TGTGCCAGCAGCAACAGGGGAGGAAATCAGCCCCAGCATTTT.